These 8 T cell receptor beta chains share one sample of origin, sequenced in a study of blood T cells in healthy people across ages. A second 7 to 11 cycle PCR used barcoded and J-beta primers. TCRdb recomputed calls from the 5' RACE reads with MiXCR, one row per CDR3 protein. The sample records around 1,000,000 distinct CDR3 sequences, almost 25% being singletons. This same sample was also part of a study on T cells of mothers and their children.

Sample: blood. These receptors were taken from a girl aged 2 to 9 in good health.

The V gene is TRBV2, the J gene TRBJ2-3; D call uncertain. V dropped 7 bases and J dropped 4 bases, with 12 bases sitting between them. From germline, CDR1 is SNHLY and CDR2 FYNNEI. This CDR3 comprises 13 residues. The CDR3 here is CASKRVWSDTQYF. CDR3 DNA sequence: TGTGCCAGCAAAAGGGTATGGTCAGATACGCAGTATTTT. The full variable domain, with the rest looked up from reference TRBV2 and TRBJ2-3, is EPEVTQTPSHQVTQMGQEVILRCVPISNHLYFYWYRQILGQKVEFLVSFYNNEISEKSEIFDDQFSVERPDGSNFTLKIRSTKLEDSAMYFCASKRVWSDTQYFGPGTRLTVL.

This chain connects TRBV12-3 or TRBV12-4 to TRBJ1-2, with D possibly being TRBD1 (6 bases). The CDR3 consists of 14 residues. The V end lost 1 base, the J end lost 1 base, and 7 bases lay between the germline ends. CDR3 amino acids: CASSLGTVNYGYTF. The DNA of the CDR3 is TGTGCCAGCAGTTTAGGGACAGTTAACTATGGCTACACCTTC.

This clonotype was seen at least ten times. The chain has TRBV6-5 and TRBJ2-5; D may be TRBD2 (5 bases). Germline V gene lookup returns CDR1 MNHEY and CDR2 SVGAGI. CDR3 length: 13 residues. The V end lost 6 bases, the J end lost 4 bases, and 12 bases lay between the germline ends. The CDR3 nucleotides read TGTGCCAGCAGCCGACCCGGGGTAGAGACCCAGTACTTC. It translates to CASSRPGVETQYF.

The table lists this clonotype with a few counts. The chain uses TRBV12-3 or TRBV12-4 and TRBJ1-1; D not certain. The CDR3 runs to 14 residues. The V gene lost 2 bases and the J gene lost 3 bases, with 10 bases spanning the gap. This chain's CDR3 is CASSLSSGYTEAFF. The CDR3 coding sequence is TGTGCCAGCAGTTTAAGCAGCGGGTACACTGAAGCTTTCTTT.

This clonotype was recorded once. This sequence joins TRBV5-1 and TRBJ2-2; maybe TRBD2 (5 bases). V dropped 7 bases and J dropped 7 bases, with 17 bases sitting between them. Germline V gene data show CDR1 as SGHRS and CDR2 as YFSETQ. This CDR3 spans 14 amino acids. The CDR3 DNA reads TGCGCCAGCTCGTTAGGGAGAGTCGGCGGGGAGCTGTTTTTT. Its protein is CASSLGRVGGELFF.

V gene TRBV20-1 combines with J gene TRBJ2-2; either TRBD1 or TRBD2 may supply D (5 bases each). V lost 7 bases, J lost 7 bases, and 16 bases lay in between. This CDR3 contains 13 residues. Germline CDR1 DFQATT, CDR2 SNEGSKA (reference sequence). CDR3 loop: CSGVTAGGGELFF. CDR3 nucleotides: TGCAGTGGGGTGACAGCCGGAGGCGGGGAGCTGTTTTTT.

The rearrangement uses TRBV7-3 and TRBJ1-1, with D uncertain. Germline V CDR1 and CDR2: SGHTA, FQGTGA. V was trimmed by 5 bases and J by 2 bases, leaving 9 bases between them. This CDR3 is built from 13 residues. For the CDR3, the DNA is TGTGCCAGCAGCACTCAGGTTAACACTGAAGCTTTCTTT. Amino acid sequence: CASSTQVNTEAFF.

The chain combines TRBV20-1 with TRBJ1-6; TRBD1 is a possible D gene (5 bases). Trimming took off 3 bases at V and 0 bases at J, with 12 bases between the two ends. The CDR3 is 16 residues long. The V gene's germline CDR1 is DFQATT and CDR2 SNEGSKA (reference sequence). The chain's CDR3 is CSASVAGSSYNSPLHF. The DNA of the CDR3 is TGCAGTGCTAGTGTGGCAGGGAGCTCCTATAATTCACCCCTCCACTTT.